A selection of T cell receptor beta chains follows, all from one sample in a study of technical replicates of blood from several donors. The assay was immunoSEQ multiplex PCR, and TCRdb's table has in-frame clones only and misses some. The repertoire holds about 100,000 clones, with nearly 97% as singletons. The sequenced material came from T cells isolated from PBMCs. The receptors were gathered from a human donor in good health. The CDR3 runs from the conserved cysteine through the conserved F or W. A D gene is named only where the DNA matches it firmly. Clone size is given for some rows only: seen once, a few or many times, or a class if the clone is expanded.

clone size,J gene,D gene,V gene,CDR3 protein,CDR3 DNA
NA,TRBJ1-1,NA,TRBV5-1,CASSGGYTEAFF,TGCGCCAGCAGCGGAGGATACACTGAAGCTTTCTTT
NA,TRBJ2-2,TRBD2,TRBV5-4,CASSFSSGGHNTGELFF,TGTGCCAGCAGCTTCTCTAGCGGGGGGCATAACACCGGGGAGCTGTTTTTT
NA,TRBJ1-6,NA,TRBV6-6,CASRTDSRGSPLHF,TGTGCCAGCAGGACCGACTCCCGAGGTTCACCCCTCCACTTT
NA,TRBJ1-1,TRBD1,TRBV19,CASSPWTGGTEAFF,TGTGCCAGTAGTCCCTGGACAGGAGGGACTGAAGCTTTCTTT
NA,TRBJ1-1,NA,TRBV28,CASPNRGNTEAFF,TGTGCCAGCCCTAATCGGGGAAACACTGAAGCTTTCTTT
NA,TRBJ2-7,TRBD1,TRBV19,CASSIEETGATYEQYF,TGTGCCAGTAGTATCGAGGAGACAGGGGCTACCTACGAGCAGTACTTC
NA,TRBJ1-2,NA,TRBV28,CASSRTATHNYGYTF,TGTGCCAGCAGTAGGACAGCTACTCATAACTATGGCTACACCTTC
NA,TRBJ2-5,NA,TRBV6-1,CASSEGFTRQGGRETQYF,TGTGCCAGCAGTGAAGGATTCACCCGACAGGGAGGAAGGGAGACCCAGTACTTC
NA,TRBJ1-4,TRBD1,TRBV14,CASSRGQGSSNEKLFF,TGTGCCAGCAGCCGGGGACAGGGGAGCTCTAATGAAAAACTGTTTTTT
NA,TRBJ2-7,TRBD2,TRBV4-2,CASSRNPPAGEVEQYF,TGTGCCAGCAGCCGAAACCCCCCCGCGGGAGAAGTCGAGCAGTACTTC
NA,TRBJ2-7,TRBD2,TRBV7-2,CASSPTWTSGGAYEQYF,TGTGCCAGCAGCCCGACATGGACTAGCGGGGGGGCATACGAGCAGTACTTC
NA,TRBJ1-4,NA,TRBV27,CASSLTWGSNEKLFF,TGTGCCAGCAGTCTTACTTGGGGCAGTAATGAAAAACTGTTTTTT
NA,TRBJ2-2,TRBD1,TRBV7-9,CASSRTGNTGELFF,TGTGCCAGCAGCCGGACAGGGAACACCGGGGAGCTGTTTTTT
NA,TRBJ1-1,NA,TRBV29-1,CSVSRIGPGGTEAFF,TGCAGCGTTTCAAGAATAGGCCCGGGGGGGACTGAAGCTTTCTTT
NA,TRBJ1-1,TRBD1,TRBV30,CAWSGDRDTEAFF,TGTGCCTGGAGCGGGGACAGAGACACTGAAGCTTTCTTT
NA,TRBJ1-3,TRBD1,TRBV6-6,CASSYSGTGPGNTIYF,TGTGCCAGCAGTTACTCTGGGACAGGGCCTGGAAACACCATATATTTT
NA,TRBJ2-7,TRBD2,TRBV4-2,CASSQGLSGDYPLYEQYF,TGTGCCAGCAGCCAAGGTCTTTCCGGGGACTACCCCTTATACGAGCAGTACTTC
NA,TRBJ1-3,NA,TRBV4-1,CASSQDQGRVGGNTIYF,TGCGCCAGCAGCCAAGATCAGGGCAGGGTAGGTGGAAACACCATATATTTT
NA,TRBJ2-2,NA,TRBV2,CASSEAGGGTGELFF,TGTGCCAGCAGTGAAGCCGGGGGTGGCACCGGGGAGCTGTTTTTT
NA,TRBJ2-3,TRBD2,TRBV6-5,CASSYGLAVSTDTQYF,TGTGCCAGCAGTTACGGACTAGCGGTTAGCACAGATACGCAGTATTTT
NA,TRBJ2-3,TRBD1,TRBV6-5,CAIRNRGADTQYF,TGTGCCATTAGGAACAGGGGTGCAGATACGCAGTATTTT
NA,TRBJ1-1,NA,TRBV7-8,CASTLTTVHTEAFF,TGTGCCAGCACGCTGACGACTGTACACACTGAAGCTTTCTTT
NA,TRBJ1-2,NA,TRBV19,CASSMEGRYGYTF,TGTGCCAGTAGTATGGAGGGACGCTATGGCTACACCTTC
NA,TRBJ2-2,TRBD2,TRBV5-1,CASSSKPPGLAGKITGELFF,TGCGCCAGCAGCTCTAAACCCCCGGGACTAGCGGGGAAAATCACCGGGGAGCTGTTTTTT
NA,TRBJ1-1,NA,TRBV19,CASSLFLGQLRTGNTEAFF,TGTGCCAGTAGTCTATTTCTTGGACAACTTCGAACTGGGAACACTGAAGCTTTCTTT
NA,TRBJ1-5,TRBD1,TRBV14,CASSRDRGIQPQHF,TGTGCCAGCAGCCGGGACAGAGGAATTCAGCCCCAGCATTTT
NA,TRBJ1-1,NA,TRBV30,CAWSRDTEAFF,TGTGCCTGGAGCCGGGACACTGAAGCTTTCTTT
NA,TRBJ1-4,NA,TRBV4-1,CASSQGRGGRAEKLFF,TGCGCCAGCAGCCAAGGTCGGGGGGGCCGGGCGGAAAAACTGTTTTTT
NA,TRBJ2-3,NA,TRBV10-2,CASSEREHPTDTQYF,TGCGCCAGCAGTGAGCGGGAGCATCCCACAGATACGCAGTATTTT
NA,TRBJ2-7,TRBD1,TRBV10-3,CAIKKGQGPNQDSYEQYF,TGTGCCATCAAGAAGGGACAGGGGCCCAACCAAGATTCCTACGAGCAGTACTTC
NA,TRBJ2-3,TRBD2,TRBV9,CASRAGGGSTDTQYF,TGTGCCAGCAGGGCCGGGGGGGGTAGCACAGATACGCAGTATTTT
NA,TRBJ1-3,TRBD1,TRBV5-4,CASSLGEGRTGGNTIYF,TGTGCCAGCAGCTTGGGTGAGGGGCGGACAGGCGGAAACACCATATATTTT
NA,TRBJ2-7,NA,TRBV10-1,CASSESDEQYF,TGCGCCAGCAGTGAGTCCGACGAGCAGTACTTC
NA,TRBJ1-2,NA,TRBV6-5,CASSYSLGPSTGYTF,TGTGCCAGCAGTTACTCGCTGGGGCCCTCCACCGGCTACACCTTC
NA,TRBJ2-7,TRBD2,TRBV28,CASSLGLAGTYEQYF,TGTGCCAGCAGTTTGGGGCTAGCGGGGACCTACGAGCAGTACTTC
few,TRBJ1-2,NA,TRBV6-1,CASRATGANYGYTF,TGTGCCAGCAGGGCCACAGGAGCGAACTATGGCTACACCTTC
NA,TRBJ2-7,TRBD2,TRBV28,CASSSRGGTYEQYF,TGTGCCAGCAGCTCCCGGGGGGGGACCTACGAGCAGTACTTC
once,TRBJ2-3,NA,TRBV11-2,CASSFCPEATSTDTQYF,TGTGCCAGCAGCTTTTGTCCGGAGGCGACTAGCACAGATACGCAGTATTTT
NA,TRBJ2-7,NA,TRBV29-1,CSVTPSLGADGYEQYF,TGCAGCGTCACCCCTTCATTGGGGGCGGATGGGTACGAGCAGTACTTC
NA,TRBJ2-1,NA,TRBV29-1,CSGFSGGRRNEQFF,TGCAGCGGGTTTTCAGGGGGGAGGAGGAATGAGCAGTTCTTC
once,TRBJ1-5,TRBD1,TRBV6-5,CASSYSGTGNQPQHF,TGTGCCAGCAGTTACTCCGGGACAGGCAATCAGCCCCAGCATTTT
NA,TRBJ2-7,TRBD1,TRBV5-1,CASSPRQGAHEQYF,TGCGCCAGCAGCCCCAGACAGGGGGCCCACGAGCAGTACTTC
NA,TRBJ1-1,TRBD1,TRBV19,CASSMRTGTEAFF,TGTGCCAGTAGTATGAGGACAGGGACAGAAGCTTTCTTT
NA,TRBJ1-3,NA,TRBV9,CASSPGGGIAYSLGNTIYF,TGTGCCAGCAGCCCCGGCGGAGGTATAGCATATTCGTTAGGAAACACCATATATTTT
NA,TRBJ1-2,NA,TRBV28,CASSLGARGYTF,TGTGCCAGCAGTTTGGGGGCGCGCGGCTACACCTTC
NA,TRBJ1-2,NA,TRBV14,CASSLGYRRVGYTF,TGTGCCAGCAGCCTTGGATATAGGCGGGTAGGCTACACCTTC
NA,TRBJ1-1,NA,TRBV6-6,CASSYGLSRGTEAFF,TGTGCCAGCAGTTACGGACTCTCGCGGGGCACTGAAGCTTTCTTT
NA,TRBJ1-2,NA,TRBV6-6,CASSNRVESYGYTF,TGTGCCAGCAGTAACAGGGTCGAGAGCTATGGCTACACCTTC
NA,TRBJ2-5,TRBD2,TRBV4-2,CASSQVLAGETQYF,TGTGCCAGCAGCCAAGTCCTAGCGGGAGAGACCCAGTACTTC
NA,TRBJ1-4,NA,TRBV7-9,CASSPHARINEKLFF,TGTGCCAGCAGCCCCCATGCCAGGATTAATGAAAAACTGTTTTTT